This T cell receptor beta chain was sequenced for a study of T cells in Graves' hyperthyroidism and ophthalmopathy. This clonotype appeared many times. Germline V gene lookup returns CDR1 MDHEN and CDR2 SYDVKM. Losses at the gene ends were 10 bases for V and 6 bases for J; bases not matched to a gene: 12. This CDR3 spans 14 amino acids. The source material, RNA transcripts, was used to amplify TCR beta CDR3 regions. Initially, a first-round RT-PCR of the TCR CDR3 employed the HTBI primer set. TCRdb recomputed calls from the multiplex PCR reads with MiXCR, one row per CDR3 protein. Among approximately 330,000 distinct CDR3 sequences listed, roughly 13% were seen once.

The specimen was blood. The TCR comes from a woman aged 40 to 55 with Graves' ophthalmopathy. J is TRBJ1-2 and V is TRBV28; 9 bases match TRBD1. The CDR3: CATATGGAGNGYTF. DNA for the CDR3: TGTGCCACAGCCACAGGGGGCGCCGGCAATGGCTACACCTTC.